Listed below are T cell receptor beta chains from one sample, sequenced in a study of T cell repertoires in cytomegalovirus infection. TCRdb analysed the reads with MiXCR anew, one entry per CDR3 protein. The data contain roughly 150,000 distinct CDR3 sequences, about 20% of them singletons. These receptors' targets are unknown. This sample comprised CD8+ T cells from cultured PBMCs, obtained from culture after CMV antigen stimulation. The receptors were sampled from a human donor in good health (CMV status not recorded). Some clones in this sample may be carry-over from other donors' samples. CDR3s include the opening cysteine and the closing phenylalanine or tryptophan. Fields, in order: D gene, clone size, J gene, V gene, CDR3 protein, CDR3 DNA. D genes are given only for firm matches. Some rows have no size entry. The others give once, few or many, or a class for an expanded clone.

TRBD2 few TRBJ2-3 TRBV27 CASSWGLAGIKDTQYF TGTGCCAGCAGTTGGGGACTAGCGGGGATCAAAGATACGCAGTATTTT
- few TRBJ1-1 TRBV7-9 CASSFRGRGMNTEAFF TGTGCCAGCAGCTTTCGGGGTCGGGGGATGAACACTGAAGCTTTCTTT
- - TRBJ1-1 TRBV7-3 CASSSKPGGTEAFF TGTGCCAGCAGCTCTAAACCAGGTGGGACTGAAGCTTTCTTT
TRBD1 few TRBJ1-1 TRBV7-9 CASSRGQGREAFF TGTGCCAGCAGCCGGGGACAGGGTAGGGAAGCTTTCTTT
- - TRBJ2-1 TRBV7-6 CASRHSGGGYNEQFF TGTGCCAGCAGGCACTCTGGTGGGGGTTACAATGAGCAGTTCTTC
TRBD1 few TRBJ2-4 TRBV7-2 CASSYFLEHGIGTGSLYGIQYF TGTGCCAGCAGCTATTTTTTGGAACACGGTATCGGGACAGGGTCCCTGTATGGCATTCAGTACTTC
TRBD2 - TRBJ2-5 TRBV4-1 CASRISGGTQETQYF TGCGCCAGCAGGATAAGCGGGGGGACCCAAGAGACCCAGTACTTC
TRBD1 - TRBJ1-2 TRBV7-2 CASSLGLTGNYGYTF TGTGCCAGCAGCTTAGGACTGACAGGGAACTATGGCTACACCTTC
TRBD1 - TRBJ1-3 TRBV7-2 CASSPTGLGSTIYF TGTGCCAGCAGCCCGACAGGGTTGGGCAGCACCATATATTTT
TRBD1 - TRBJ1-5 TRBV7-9 CASSGQGGGPQHF TGTGCCAGCAGCGGACAGGGTGGAGGGCCCCAGCATTTT
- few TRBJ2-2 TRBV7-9 CASSLDLSRITGELFF TGTGCCAGCAGCTTAGATCTCTCTAGAATCACCGGGGAGCTGTTTTTT
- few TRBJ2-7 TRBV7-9 CASSPRNAGRHTYEQYF TGTGCCAGCAGCCCACGCAACGCAGGGCGACATACCTACGAGCAGTACTTC
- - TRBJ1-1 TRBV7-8 CASSSRRWGRKGTEAFF TGTGCCAGCAGCTCACGCCGATGGGGCAGGAAGGGCACTGAAGCTTTCTTT
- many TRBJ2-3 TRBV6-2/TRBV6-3 CASRRTGTSTDTQYF TGTGCCAGCAGAAGAACCGGGACTAGCACAGATACGCAGTATTTT
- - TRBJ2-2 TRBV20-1 CSARKAGETGELFF TGCAGTGCTAGAAAGGCAGGGGAGACCGGGGAGCTGTTTTTT
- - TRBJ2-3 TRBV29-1 CSVDSPGSSTDTQYF TGCAGCGTTGACTCTCCAGGGTCTAGCACAGATACGCAGTATTTT
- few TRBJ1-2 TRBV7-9 CASRSRFGYTF TGTGCCAGCAGAAGTCGATTCGGCTACACCTTC
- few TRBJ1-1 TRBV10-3 CAISEAWVGTVNTEAFF TGTGCCATCAGTGAAGCTTGGGTCGGGACGGTGAACACTGAAGCTTTCTTT
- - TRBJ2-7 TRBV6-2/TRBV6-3 CASSFRQFYEQYF TGTGCCAGCAGTTTCCGACAGTTCTACGAGCAGTACTTC
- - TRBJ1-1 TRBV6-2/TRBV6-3 CASTMNTEAFF TGTGCCAGCACAATGAACACTGAAGCTTTCTTT
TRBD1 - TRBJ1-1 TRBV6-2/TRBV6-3 CASSYSQGANTEAFF TGTGCCAGCAGTTACAGCCAGGGGGCTAACACTGAAGCTTTCTTT